A single sample gave rise to the 18 T cell receptor beta chains below, sequenced in a study of OX40 agonist ivuxolimab in advanced cancers. Data came from immunoSEQ multiplex PCR; TCRdb stores just in-frame clones and leaves some out. The repertoire consists of under 7,500 clones, with almost 90% occurring once and the leading ten covering roughly 36%. The sample in question was CD4+ or CD8+ T cells sorted from blood, obtained in a trial of the OX40 agonist ivuxolimab. All receptors come from an adult with an advanced solid tumor such as melanoma, head and neck, liver or kidney cancer.

This rearrangement joins TRBV21-1 to TRBJ2-7; the table's D call TRBD2 went unverified against the DNA. TRBV21-1 is classified as a pseudogene. This CDR3 has 13 amino acids. CDR3 in amino acids: CASSPEVAGLQYF. The CDR3 region has the DNA TGTGCCAGCAGCCCGGAGGTAGCGGGATTGCAGTACTTC.

CDR3 nucleotides: TGTGCCAGCAGCTCCCCCGGACAGCCGGCGGGTGAGAGAGGAAACACCATATATTTT. Translation gives CASSSPGQPAGERGNTIYF. This chain links TRBV9 with TRBJ1-3, with D maybe TRBD1 (6 bases). The CDR3 extends over 19 amino acids. Trimming cost V 4 bases and J 4 bases, with 27 bases left between them. Germline V gene sequence: CDR1 SGDLS, CDR2 YYNGEE.

This chain joins TRBV6-5 and TRBJ2-7, with D possibly being TRBD1 or TRBD2 (5 bases each). This CDR3 has 15 amino acids. Trimming cost V 1 base and J 2 bases, with 12 bases left between them. Germline V gene lookup returns CDR1 MNHEY and CDR2 SVGAGI. CDR3: CASSYYGTATYEQYF. In nucleotides, the CDR3 is TGTGCCAGCAGTTACTACGGGACGGCTACCTACGAGCAGTACTTC.

The chain is built from TRBV19 and TRBJ2-7; 9 nucleotides agree with TRBD2. The germline gives CDR1 LNHDA, CDR2 SQIVND (reference sequence). Trimming at V came to 6 bases and at J to 6 bases, leaving 15 bases not matched to a gene. The CDR3 loop spans 16 amino acids. CDR3 bases: TGTGCCAGTAGCCCCCCGGGGGGCGGGAGGGTTGGCGAGCAGTACTTC. As protein: CASSPPGGGRVGEQYF.

The chain is built from TRBV13 and TRBJ2-1; 9 nucleotides match TRBD2. V was clipped by 5 bases and J by 4 bases; unmatched bases: 6. The CDR3 runs 15 residues. From germline, CDR1 is PRHDT and CDR2 FYEKMQ (reference sequence). CDR3 nucleotide sequence: TGTGCCAGCAGCGTTAGCGGGAGTATATACAATGAGCAGTTCTTC. This codes for CASSVSGSIYNEQFF. Combining the CDR3 with reference TRBV13 and TRBJ2-1 gives the whole variable domain AAGVIQSPRHLIKEKRETATLKCYPIPRHDTVYWYQQGPGQDPQFLISFYEKMQSDKGSIPDRFSAQQFSDYHSELNMSSLELGDSALYFCASSVSGSIYNEQFFGPGTRLTVL.

V gene TRBV4-2 combines with J gene TRBJ2-1; a weak D match, TRBD2 (6 bases). Germline V gene lookup returns CDR1 LGHNA and CDR2 YNFKEQ. The CDR3 is made up of 17 amino acids. V lost 0 bases and J 4 bases, leaving 16 bases between the germline ends. CDR3 residues: CASSQDRSSGLYNEQFF. CDR3 coding DNA: TGTGCCAGCAGCCAAGATCGGAGTAGCGGACTGTACAATGAGCAGTTCTTC.

V gene TRBV28 combines with J gene TRBJ1-1; TRBD1 matches 11 bases. V was clipped by 6 bases and J by 3 bases; unmatched bases: 6. The germline CDR1 and CDR2 sequences are MDHEN and SYDVKM. The CDR3 has 15 amino acids. This CDR3 is CASSHRDRGYTEAFF. For the CDR3, the DNA is TGTGCCAGCAGCCACCGGGACAGGGGGTACACTGAAGCTTTCTTT.

The rearrangement joins TRBV4-2 to TRBJ2-7, with a tentative D call TRBD1 (6 bases). CDR3 length: 12 amino acids. The germline CDR1 and CDR2 sequences are LGHNA and YNFKEQ. V lost 3 bases and J 6 bases, leaving 9 bases between the germline ends. The CDR3 here is CASSQGAAEQYF. CDR3 in DNA: TGTGCCAGCAGCCAGGGGGCCGCCGAGCAGTACTTC.

In its sample, this clone was seen once. This chain joins TRBV27 and TRBJ1-3, with unresolved D. With 3 bases removed from V and 4 bases from J, the gap between germline ends came to 7 bases. The CDR3 has 13 amino acids. Germline CDR1 reads MNHEY; CDR2 reads SMNVEV (reference sequence). CDR3 amino acids: CASSFNSGNTIYF. The CDR3 DNA sequence: TGTGCCAGCAGTTTTAATTCAGGAAACACCATATATTTT.

V gene TRBV5-6 combines with J gene TRBJ2-1; D is unclear. With 5 bases removed from V and 4 bases from J, the gap between germline ends came to 7 bases. The germline gives CDR1 SGHDT, CDR2 YYEEEE. CDR3 size: 12 residues. This CDR3 reads CASSNLYNEQFF. The CDR3 nucleotides read TGTGCCAGCAGTAACCTTTACAATGAGCAGTTCTTC.

This rearrangement joins TRBV5-8 to TRBJ1-2; TRBD1 matches 9 bases. With 4 bases clipped from V and 8 bases from J, the junction kept 6 bases outside the gene matches. CDR3 length: 13 amino acids. Germline-derived CDR1 and CDR2 are SGHTS and YDEGEE. The CDR3 region is CASSGGQGLGYTF. CDR3 coding DNA: TGTGCCAGCAGCGGTGGACAGGGGTTAGGCTACACCTTC.

This clone showed up just once. The chain joins TRBV5-1 to TRBJ2-6, with TRBD1 as a possible D gene (6 bases). CDR3 length: 17 amino acids. The V gene lost 3 bases and the J gene lost 0 bases, with 13 bases spanning the gap. Germline V gene lookup returns CDR1 SGHRS and CDR2 YFSETQ. The CDR3 region has the DNA TGCGCCAGCAGCTCGCTCGGGGACAACTCTGGGGCCAACGTCCTGACTTTC. It codes for CASSSLGDNSGANVLTF.

This chain links TRBV6-6 with TRBJ2-7, with D hard to call. V was cut by 6 bases and J by 3 bases, with 21 bases left in between. Germline CDR1 is MNHNY and CDR2 is SVGAGI (reference sequence). There are 16 residues in the CDR3. The DNA of the CDR3 is TGTGCCAGCAGCGAACCTGGTTACCGTGGAGACTACGAGCAGTACTTC. Amino acids: CASSEPGYRGDYEQYF.

This clone has a handful of counts. The chain uses TRBV13 and TRBJ2-1; 8 nucleotides agree with TRBD1. There are 14 residues in the CDR3. Germline V gives CDR1 PRHDT, CDR2 FYEKMQ (reference sequence). V shed 5 bases, J shed 6 bases, and the junction held 6 bases outside the gene matches. The CDR3 DNA follows: TGTGCCAGCAGCGCCCGGACAGGGCCCAATGAGCAGTTCTTC. Protein: CASSARTGPNEQFF.

The gene calls are TRBV27 and TRBJ2-1; 8 nucleotides line up with TRBD2. Germline V gene sequence: CDR1 MNHEY, CDR2 SMNVEV (reference sequence). V gave up 2 bases and J gave up 8 bases; unmatched junction bases: 8. The CDR3 is 15 residues long. CDR3 in DNA: TGTGCCAGCAGTTTACTAGCGGGTGCTCTCGATGAGCAGTTCTTC. Translation: CASSLLAGALDEQFF.

This clone is a singleton in its sample. The gene calls are TRBV7-9 and TRBJ2-3; 7 bases match TRBD2. The CDR3 sequence is 15 residues long. V trimming: 4 bases; J trimming: 2 bases; junction bases outside the gene matches: 6. Germline assignment: CDR1 SEHNR and CDR2 FQNEAQ (reference sequence). The CDR3 coding sequence is TGTGCCAGCAGCTCTAGTGGACTAGACACAGATACGCAGTATTTT. It specifies CASSSSGLDTDTQYF.

The chain carries TRBV19 and TRBJ2-3, with D maybe TRBD1 (5 bases). Between the trimmed V and J ends, which lost 5 bases and 3 bases, there was a span of 12 bases. This CDR3 is 14 amino acids long. Germline lookup yields CDR1 LNHDA and CDR2 SQIVND (reference sequence). As DNA, the CDR3 is TGTGCCAGTAGTGCATCAGGGAATACAGATACGCAGTATTTT. It specifies CASSASGNTDTQYF.

CDR3 in amino acids: CASSYGGPPLDEQFF. Written as DNA, the CDR3 is TGTGCCAGCAGTTACGGGGGACCCCCTCTCGATGAGCAGTTCTTC. The chain recombines TRBV6-5 with TRBJ2-1; either TRBD1 or TRBD2 may supply D (5 bases each). Between the trimmed V and J ends, which lost 2 bases and 8 bases, there was a span of 16 bases. Per the germline V gene, CDR1 is MNHEY and CDR2 is SVGAGI. This CDR3 spans 15 amino acids.